This entry describes one T cell receptor beta chain. Antigen unknown. These data belong to a study of T cell responses to AZD1222 COVID-19 vaccine. General study points: Spike-specific TCR repertoires showed rising breadth and depth after two AZD1222 doses.

From germline, CDR1 is GTSNPN and CDR2 SVGIG (reference sequence). V trimming: 2 bases; J trimming: 7 bases; junction bases outside the gene matches: 11. The CDR3 has 17 amino acids. Repertoires were generated with immunoSEQ multiplex PCR, while TCRdb's copy carries only in-frame clones and drops some. The sample consists of more than 50,000 clones, 70% to 90% of them appearing once. This receptor was obtained from an adult in good health. V is TRBV30 and J is TRBJ2-1; 13 bases are a match to TRBD2. Source: peripheral blood, taken on day 0 of AZD1222 vaccination. CDR3 in amino acids: CAWSSNQGLAGRNEQFF. The CDR3 DNA sequence: TGTGCCTGGAGTTCGAATCAGGGACTAGCGGGGAGGAATGAGCAGTTCTTC.